Below, 15 T cell receptor beta chains from the same sample are listed, as sequenced in a study of blood T cell repertoires in COVID-19. Data came from immunoSEQ multiplex PCR; TCRdb stores just in-frame clones and leaves some out. The table shows hundreds of thousands of clones, with approximately 87% occurring only once. Sequenced: peripheral blood. Source of these receptors: a woman in her forties or fifties with COVID-19, enrolled during active disease.

The rearrangement uses TRBV25-1 and TRBJ1-1; 7 nucleotides agree with TRBD1. Looked up from germline, CDR1 is MGHDK and CDR2 is SYGVNS. The trim removed 7 bases at V and 0 bases at J, leaving 8 bases unmatched. This CDR3 is 15 amino acids long. CDR3 residues: CASTRWGQLNTEAFF. The CDR3 nucleotides read TGTGCCAGCACCAGGTGGGGACAGTTGAACACTGAAGCTTTCTTT.

The chain recombines TRBV15 with TRBJ1-4; D remains unclear. The CDR3 has 15 residues. Trimming cost V 2 bases and J 8 bases, with 15 bases left between them. Germline CDR1 is LNHNV and CDR2 is YYDKDF (reference sequence). The CDR3 DNA reads TGTGCCACCAGCAGAACGGCCAGGTCAGGCGAAAAACTGTTTTTT. This gives the protein CATSRTARSGEKLFF.

The DNA for the CDR3 is TGTGCCAGCCGGGAGGTTAGCGGGAGATTTAATGAGCAGTTCTTC. This translates into CASREVSGRFNEQFF. J is TRBJ2-1 and V is TRBV27; 9 bases agree with TRBD2. The germline gives CDR1 MNHEY, CDR2 SMNVEV (reference sequence). This CDR3 comprises 15 residues. V shed 8 bases and J 7 bases; nucleotides not matched to a gene: 12.

The rearrangement links TRBV4-3 to TRBJ2-5, with 10 bases lining up with TRBD2. Germline V CDR1 and CDR2: LGHNA, YSLEER. V lost 1 base and J lost 5; bases outside the gene matches: 7. The CDR3 loop spans 16 amino acids. CDR3 loop: CASSQASSGRRETQYF. The CDR3 region has the DNA TGCGCCAGCAGCCAAGCAAGTAGCGGGAGGCGGGAGACCCAGTACTTC.

V gene TRBV19 combines with J gene TRBJ2-5, with 9 nucleotides matching TRBD2. CDR3 length: 16 amino acids. V trimming: 1 base; J trimming: 5 bases; junction bases outside the gene matches: 8. Germline CDR1 and CDR2: LNHDA and SQIVND (reference sequence). This CDR3 reads CASSIGRGRATETQYF. In DNA form, the CDR3 reads TGTGCCAGTAGTATAGGCCGCGGGAGGGCCACGGAGACCCAGTACTTC. The full variable domain, completed using reference TRBV19 and TRBJ2-5, is DGGITQSPKYLFRKEGQNVTLSCEQNLNHDAMYWYRQDPGQGLRLIYYSQIVNDFQKGDIAEGYSVSREKKESFPLTVTSAQKNPTAFYLCASSIGRGRATETQYFGPGTRLLVL.

The gene calls are TRBV19 and TRBJ2-2, with a weak D call TRBD2 (6 bases). The V end was cut by 4 bases, the J end by 3 bases, with 15 bases between. The CDR3 is 16 residues long. Germline-derived CDR1 and CDR2 are LNHDA and SQIVND (reference sequence). In nucleotides, the CDR3 is TGTGCCAGTAGTACTAGCGCGTTAGGGGACACCGGGGAGCTGTTTTTT. Amino acid sequence: CASSTSALGDTGELFF.

CDR3 coding DNA: TGTGCCAGCAGGGGGACAGGGGGAATCGGGTACGAGCAGTACTTC. This translates into CASRGTGGIGYEQYF. The gene calls are TRBV6-5 and TRBJ2-7; TRBD1 matches at 11 bases. CDR1 MNHEY and CDR2 SVGAGI come from the germline V gene. The CDR3 has 15 residues. Unmatched junction bases numbered 8, after V lost 6 bases and J lost 4 bases.

V is TRBV4-2 and J is TRBJ2-1, with 10 bases identical to TRBD1. V dropped 4 bases and J dropped 12; count of bases not matched to a gene: 9. Germline lookup yields CDR1 LGHNA and CDR2 YNFKEQ. There are 14 residues in the CDR3. CDR3 sequence (DNA): TGTGCCAGCAGCCCGCCGGGACAGGGGTTGTGGCAGTTCTTC. It specifies CASSPPGQGLWQFF.

This chain uses TRBV12-3 or TRBV12-4 with TRBJ1-4; D gene uncertain. The CDR3 length is 13 residues. Trimming removed 8 bases from V and 7 bases from J, with 14 bases in between. CDR3 DNA: TGTGCCAGCCGAATCGGGTTTGGTGAAAAACTGTTTTTT. Translated, it gives CASRIGFGEKLFF.

V and J are TRBV7-2 and TRBJ2-1; 10 nucleotides match TRBD2. Trimming removed 3 bases from V and 2 bases from J; junction bases left unmatched: 4. The CDR3 runs to 16 residues. CDR1 and CDR2 from the germline V gene are SGHTA and FQGNSA. Written as DNA, the CDR3 is TGTGCCAGCAGCTTCGTAGCGGGAGGAACCTACAATGAGCAGTTCTTC. The encoded protein is CASSFVAGGTYNEQFF.

The V gene is TRBV5-1, the J gene TRBJ1-2; no clear D gene. Germline CDR1 SGHRS, CDR2 YFSETQ. This CDR3 contains 14 residues. The germline V and J ends were trimmed by 0 bases and 4 bases, with 10 bases remaining between them. This chain's CDR3 is CASSLGRPSYGYTF. DNA of the CDR3: TGCGCCAGCAGCTTGGGGCGGCCCTCCTATGGCTACACCTTC.

The genes are TRBV29-1 and TRBJ2-1; 10 nucleotides align to TRBD2. Losses at the gene ends were 7 bases for V and 1 base for J; bases not matched to a gene: 10. In germline, CDR1 is SQVTM, CDR2 ANQGSEA. There are 16 residues in the CDR3. This CDR3 reads CSAEGLAGASYNEQFF. CDR3 nucleotide sequence: TGCAGCGCCGAGGGGCTAGCGGGAGCATCCTACAATGAGCAGTTCTTC.

The chain is built from TRBV5-1 and TRBJ2-2; TRBD2 is a possible D gene (7 bases). V lost 2 bases and J 5 bases, leaving 22 bases between the germline ends. Germline V gene sequence: CDR1 SGHRS, CDR2 YFSETQ. The CDR3 loop spans 18 amino acids. CDR3 in DNA: TGCGCCAGCAGCTTTTCTAGGGGGGGCGCTTCGTGGACCGGGGAGCTGTTTTTT. Translation gives CASSFSRGGASWTGELFF.

The chain carries TRBV28 and TRBJ1-2; D remains unclear. Per germline, CDR1 MDHEN and CDR2 SYDVKM. The CDR3 is 14 amino acids. The ends were cut back, 5 bases at V and 6 bases at J, with 16 bases in the middle. The CDR3 protein is CASSRGVLPHGYTF. The DNA of the CDR3 is TGTGCCAGCAGTCGAGGAGTATTGCCCCATGGCTACACCTTC.

This chain joins TRBV29-1 and TRBJ2-5; TRBD2 is a possible D gene (6 bases). Trimming left V 4 bases short and J 9 bases short, with 12 bases between. Germline values: CDR1 SQVTM, CDR2 ANQGSEA. The length of the CDR3 is 11 residues. CDR3 sequence: CSVGPWGAQYF. CDR3 sequence (DNA): TGCAGCGTTGGCCCCTGGGGGGCCCAGTACTTC.